The entry below gives a single TCR beta chain sequence along with its context. Its specificity is not known. No patient received treatment before thyroid surgery. This record comes from a study of metastatic and nonmetastatic thyroid tumors. Study information: Blood and tumor or nodule tissue repertoires from malignant and benign thyroid patients were compared.

This CDR3 comprises 13 residues. Germline-derived CDR1 and CDR2 are LGHNA and YSLEER. Trimming pared 1 base from V and 10 bases from J, leaving 11 bases between. Authors' analysis steps: To classify distant metastasis in papillary thyroid cancer, a model was built from CDR3 differences across clinicopathological groups. TCRdb called clones again from the PCR reads with MiXCR. The V and J calls here are based on TCRdb, not the publication. This sample yields approximately 17,000 clones, of which around 29% are seen a single time; 13% belongs to the top ten. Study outcomes and limitations: Benign nodules reportedly had significantly lower TCR beta diversity than malignant thyroid tumors in blood and tumor.

This chain links TRBV4-3 with TRBJ2-1; perhaps TRBD1 as D (5 bases). This sequence originates from a female donor with papillary thyroid cancer or a benign thyroid nodule (not recorded which). Some clones in this sample may be carry-over from other donors' samples. Material: adjacent normal tissue. The CDR3 is CASSQGRVFEQFF. DNA for the CDR3: TGCGCCAGCAGCCAAGGCAGGGTATTCGAGCAGTTCTTC.